These T cell receptor beta chains were read from a single sample in a study of OX40 agonist ivuxolimab in advanced cancers. The protocol was immunoSEQ multiplex PCR, while the TCRdb copy is restricted to in-frame clones and leaves out a portion. The sample contains some 100,000 clones, about 90% of which appear only once. The input for sequencing was CD4+ or CD8+ T cells sorted from blood, taken in a trial of the OX40 agonist ivuxolimab. Receptors originate from an adult with an advanced solid tumor such as melanoma, head and neck, liver or kidney cancer. Both conserved end residues are part of each CDR3. A D gene is named only where the DNA matches it firmly. Clone sizes are given selectively: once, few, many, or a class where the clone is expanded.

V: TRBV15
D: .
size: .
J: TRBJ2-4
DNA: TGTGCCACCAGCAGCCTAACCTCGGGAACCCAAGCCAAAAACATTCAGTACTTC
CDR3: CATSSLTSGTQAKNIQYF

V: TRBV18
D: .
size: .
J: TRBJ2-5
DNA: TGTGCCAGCTCACCGCCAGGGTCCGAGACCCAGTACTTC
CDR3: CASSPPGSETQYF

V: TRBV6-5
D: TRBD2
size: .
J: TRBJ2-7
DNA: TGTGCCAGCGCTAGCGGGAACTACGAGCAGTACTTC
CDR3: CASASGNYEQYF

V: TRBV7-8
D: TRBD1
size: .
J: TRBJ2-7
DNA: TGTGCCAGCAGCCGTTGGGACAGGGGCAACGAGCAGTACTTC
CDR3: CASSRWDRGNEQYF

V: TRBV5-4
D: .
size: .
J: TRBJ2-4
DNA: TGTGCCAGCAGCTTGGGGTCCGGCAGGAGGGACATTCAGTACTTC
CDR3: CASSLGSGRRDIQYF

V: TRBV19
D: .
size: once
J: TRBJ1-3
DNA: TGTGCCAGTAGTATCGTCCTGGCAGGGGTACATGGAAACACCATATATTTT
CDR3: CASSIVLAGVHGNTIYF

V: TRBV7-8
D: TRBD1
size: .
J: TRBJ2-6
DNA: TGTGCCAGCAGCTCCCAGGGGGCCGGGGCCAACGTCCTGACTTTC
CDR3: CASSSQGAGANVLTF

V: TRBV18
D: .
size: .
J: TRBJ2-2
DNA: TGTGCCAGTTTCTCCGGGACCAACACCGGGGAGCTGTTTTTT
CDR3: CASFSGTNTGELFF

V: TRBV7-2
D: .
size: .
J: TRBJ1-5
DNA: TGTGCCAGCAGCTTAGAAGGGACTCGTGGCAATCAGCCCCAGCATTTT
CDR3: CASSLEGTRGNQPQHF

V: TRBV7-3
D: .
size: once
J: TRBJ2-2
DNA: TGTGCCAGCAGCTTAACAATGGCCAGGAACACCGGGGAGCTGTTTTTT
CDR3: CASSLTMARNTGELFF

V: TRBV7-9
D: TRBD2
size: .
J: TRBJ2-1
DNA: TGTGCCAGCGCGGGAGTGGATGAGCAGTTCTTC
CDR3: CASAGVDEQFF

V: TRBV2
D: .
size: .
J: TRBJ2-5
DNA: TGTGCCAGCAGTGAAAATGGGCAGAACCAAGAGACCCAGTACTTC
CDR3: CASSENGQNQETQYF

V: TRBV4-1
D: .
size: few
J: TRBJ1-5
DNA: TGCGCCAGCAGCCTTAACGCTAGGGATCAGCCCCAGCATTTT
CDR3: CASSLNARDQPQHF

V: TRBV30
D: .
size: .
J: TRBJ1-2
DNA: TGTGCCTGGAGTGTACAGGGACACGCGCGCTACACCTTC
CDR3: CAWSVQGHARYTF

V: TRBV5-4
D: .
size: .
J: TRBJ2-7
DNA: TGTGCCAGCAGAACAAAGACAGACTCCTACGAGCAGTACTTC
CDR3: CASRTKTDSYEQYF

V: TRBV5-1
D: .
size: .
J: TRBJ2-3
DNA: TGCGCCAGCAGCTTGTATCCTCCCCCTAACACAGATACGCAGTATTTT
CDR3: CASSLYPPPNTDTQYF

V: TRBV2
D: .
size: medium-sized
J: TRBJ1-2
DNA: TGTGCCAGCAGTGAACTTGGGGCTGGTGGCTACACCTTC
CDR3: CASSELGAGGYTF

V: TRBV9
D: .
size: .
J: TRBJ1-6
DNA: TGTGCCAGCAGCCCAACACAGGGATACGGTTCACCCCTCCACTTT
CDR3: CASSPTQGYGSPLHF

V: TRBV7-2
D: TRBD1
size: .
J: TRBJ1-4
DNA: TGTGCCAGCAGCTTACAGACAGGGGGCCTTGAAAAACTGTTTTTT
CDR3: CASSLQTGGLEKLFF

V: TRBV28
D: .
size: .
J: TRBJ1-4
DNA: TGTGCCAGCAGTTTATTGTCAGCGAGGCGAAAACTGTTTTTT
CDR3: CASSLLSARRKLFF

V: TRBV6-5
D: .
size: .
J: TRBJ2-5
DNA: TGTGCCAGCAGTTACCAATTCGACTATGCCCAGTACTTC
CDR3: CASSYQFDYAQYF

V: TRBV9
D: TRBD1
size: once
J: TRBJ2-2
DNA: TGTGCCAGCAGCGCCAGGGGTTGGGACAGGGACACCGGGGAGCTGTTTTTT
CDR3: CASSARGWDRDTGELFF

V: TRBV10-3
D: .
size: .
J: TRBJ2-5
DNA: TGTGCCACCGGAGGAGGGCCGGAGACCCAGTACTTC
CDR3: CATGGGPETQYF

V: TRBV5-1
D: .
size: .
J: TRBJ2-7
DNA: TGCGCCAGCAGCTTGGGAGGGACCGTCACCTACGAGCAGTACTTC
CDR3: CASSLGGTVTYEQYF